This T cell receptor beta chain was obtained from a study of cytomegalovirus exposure and HLA in healthy donors. General observations from the study: Reports state that TCR beta sequences accurately predicted most subjects' HLA-A and HLA-B alleles.

Remarks on this clone: The antigen remains undetermined.

The study ran its PCR with 60 Vbeta and 13 Jbeta primers. TCRdb's table, derived via immunoSEQ multiplex PCR, lists solely in-frame clones and lacks some. The sample lists more than 95,000 clones; 83% were seen once. There are 14 residues in the CDR3. V lost 6 bases, J lost 2 bases, and 5 bases stayed unmatched. Germline CDR1 LNHDA, CDR2 SQIVND (reference sequence). This receptor was taken from a woman aged 35 to 49 in good health and CMV-seropositive. The chain is built from TRBV19 and TRBJ2-7; 9 bases are shared with TRBD1. Sequencing used PBMCs. CDR3 sequence (DNA): TGTGCCAGTAGAGTTAGGACAGGGGCCTACGAGCAGTACTTC. Protein sequence: CASRVRTGAYEQYF. Full variable domain (remainder filled in from reference TRBV19 and TRBJ2-7): DGGITQSPKYLFRKEGQNVTLSCEQNLNHDAMYWYRQDPGQGLRLIYYSQIVNDFQKGDIAEGYSVSREKKESFPLTVTSAQKNPTAFYLCASRVRTGAYEQYFGPGTRLTVT.